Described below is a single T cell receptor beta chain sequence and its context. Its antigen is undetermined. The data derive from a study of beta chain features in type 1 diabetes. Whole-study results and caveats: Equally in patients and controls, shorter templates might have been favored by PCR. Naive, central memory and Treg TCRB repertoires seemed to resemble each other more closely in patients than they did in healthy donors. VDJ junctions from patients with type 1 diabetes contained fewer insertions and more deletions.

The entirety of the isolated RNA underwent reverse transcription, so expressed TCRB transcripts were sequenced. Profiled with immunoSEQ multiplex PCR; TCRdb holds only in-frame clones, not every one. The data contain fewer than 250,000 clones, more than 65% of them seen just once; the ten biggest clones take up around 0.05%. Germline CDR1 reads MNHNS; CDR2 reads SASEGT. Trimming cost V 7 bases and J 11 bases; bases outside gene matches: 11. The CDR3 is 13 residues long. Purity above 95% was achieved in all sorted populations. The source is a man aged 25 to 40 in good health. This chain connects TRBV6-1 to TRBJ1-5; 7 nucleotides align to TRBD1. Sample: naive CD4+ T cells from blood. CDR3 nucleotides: TGTGCCAGCATTGCAGGGGGGAGCACGGCCCAGCATTTT. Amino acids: CASIAGGSTAQHF.